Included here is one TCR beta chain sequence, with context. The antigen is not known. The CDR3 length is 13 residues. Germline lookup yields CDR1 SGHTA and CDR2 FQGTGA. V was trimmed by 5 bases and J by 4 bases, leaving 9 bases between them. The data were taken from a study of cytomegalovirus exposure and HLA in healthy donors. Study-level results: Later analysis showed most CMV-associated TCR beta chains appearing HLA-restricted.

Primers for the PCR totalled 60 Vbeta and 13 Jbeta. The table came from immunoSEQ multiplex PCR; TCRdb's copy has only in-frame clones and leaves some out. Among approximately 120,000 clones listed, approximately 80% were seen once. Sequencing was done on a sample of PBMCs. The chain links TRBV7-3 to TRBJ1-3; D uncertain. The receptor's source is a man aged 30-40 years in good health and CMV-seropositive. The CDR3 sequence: CASSLDFGNTIYF. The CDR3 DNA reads TGTGCCAGCAGCCTTGACTTCGGAAACACCATATATTTT. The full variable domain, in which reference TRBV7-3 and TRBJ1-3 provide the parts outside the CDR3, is GAGVSQTPSNKVTEKGKYVELRCDPISGHTALYWYRQSLGQGPEFLIYFQGTGAADDSGLPNDRFFAVRPEGSVSTLKIQRTERGDSAVYLCASSLDFGNTIYFGEGSWLTVV.